The rows below give T cell receptor beta chains drawn from one sample of a study of cytomegalovirus exposure and HLA in healthy donors. Profiling relied on immunoSEQ multiplex PCR, and the TCRdb table lists in-frame clones only, not all of them. The sample shows under 250,000 clones, approximately 85% of them seen only once. Source material: PBMCs. Receptors were obtained from a girl under 10 years old in good health and CMV-seronegative. The CDR3 runs from the conserved cysteine through the conserved F or W. A D gene is named only where the DNA matches it firmly. Rows may omit the clone size; those that give it use once, few, many or a size class.

TRBJ1-1,13,TRBV6-1,NA,NA,TGTGCCAGCAGCCCGGTGGGGGGTACTGAAGCTTTCTTT,CASSPVGGTEAFF
TRBJ2-7,14,TRBV5-4,NA,NA,TGTGCCAGCAGCTTTGGAGGGGGCACCTACGAGCAGTACTTC,CASSFGGGTYEQYF
TRBJ1-1,15,TRBV6-6,NA,NA,TGTGCCAGCAGTTACTCTACAGAAATGAACACTGAAGCTTTCTTT,CASSYSTEMNTEAFF
TRBJ2-5,13,TRBV30,NA,NA,TGTGCCTGGAGTGGAGGGCTCCAAGAGACCCAGTACTTC,CAWSGGLQETQYF
TRBJ2-1,15,TRBV10-1,NA,NA,TGCGCCAGCAGTCTTAGGGGGGGTCGCTACAATGAGCAGTTCTTC,CASSLRGGRYNEQFF
TRBJ1-1,14,TRBV2,NA,once,TGTGCCAGCAGCCCGGGACAACCGAACACTGAAGCTTTCTTT,CASSPGQPNTEAFF
TRBJ1-4,17,TRBV5-1,NA,NA,TGCGCCAGCAGCTTGGCGAGGACAGCAACTACGGGAGAAAAACTGTTTTTT,CASSLARTATTGEKLFF
TRBJ1-3,14,TRBV14,NA,NA,TGTGCCAGCAGCCACTCAGGGCTAGGAAACACCATATATTTT,CASSHSGLGNTIYF
TRBJ2-3,17,TRBV30,TRBD2,NA,TGTGCCTGGACTCAAAGTCGGACTAGCGGATCCACAGATACGCAGTATTTT,CAWTQSRTSGSTDTQYF
TRBJ1-6,14,TRBV28,TRBD1,NA,TGTGCCAGCAGTTGGACAGGACTTAATTCACCCCTCCACTTT,CASSWTGLNSPLHF
TRBJ2-6,14,TRBV6-5,NA,once,TGTGCCAGCAGTTCCCTTTCCGGGGCCAACGTCCTGACTTTC,CASSSLSGANVLTF
TRBJ2-2,15,TRBV5-1,NA,NA,TGCGCCAGCAGCTTGCCAGGGGGGAATACCGGGGAGCTGTTTTTT,CASSLPGGNTGELFF
TRBJ2-3,14,TRBV19,TRBD2,NA,TGTGCCAGTAGAACTAGCGGGGGGGCGGATACGCAGTATTTT,CASRTSGGADTQYF
TRBJ2-3,13,TRBV7-9,TRBD2,NA,TGTGCCAGCAGCACCCGCGGGGGGGATACGCAGTATTTT,CASSTRGGDTQYF
TRBJ1-2,13,TRBV30,NA,NA,TGTGCCTGGAAGGAAGGAGATTGGGATGGCTACACCTTC,CAWKEGDWDGYTF
TRBJ2-7,13,TRBV7-2,NA,NA,TGTGCCAGCAGCTTAACCTATCCCTACGAGCAGTACTTC,CASSLTYPYEQYF
TRBJ1-1,15,TRBV12-5,NA,NA,TGTGCTAGTGGTTTGGTACAAGGGGTGAACACTGAAGCTTTCTTT,CASGLVQGVNTEAFF
TRBJ2-1,15,TRBV7-2,NA,NA,TGTGCCAGCAGCTTAGGGGCAGGGCGGTACAATGAGCAGTTCTTC,CASSLGAGRYNEQFF
TRBJ2-1,16,TRBV7-6,TRBD1,NA,TGTGCCAGCAGCTTACGGACAGGGGGCTCCTACAATGAGCAGTTCTTC,CASSLRTGGSYNEQFF
TRBJ2-5,15,TRBV7-8,NA,NA,TGTGCCAGCAGCTTGGAGTTGCGGAGTGGAGAGACCCAGTACTTC,CASSLELRSGETQYF
TRBJ2-1,15,TRBV5-4,NA,NA,TGTGCCAGCAGCTTGGGGGGACTCCTCTACAATGAGCAGTTCTTC,CASSLGGLLYNEQFF
TRBJ1-5,15,TRBV19,NA,NA,TGTGCCAGTAGTTTCGCAGGGGATAGCAATCAGCCCCAGCATTTT,CASSFAGDSNQPQHF
TRBJ1-1,18,TRBV18,NA,NA,TGTGCCAGCTCACCACTTCAAGCGGGGGCCACTGGGAACACTGAAGCTTTCTTT,CASSPLQAGATGNTEAFF
TRBJ2-5,16,TRBV5-1,NA,NA,TGCGCCAGCAGCTTGGGGTTAGCGGAGATTCAAGAGACCCAGTACTTC,CASSLGLAEIQETQYF
TRBJ1-6,15,TRBV2,TRBD1,NA,TGTGCCAGCATAAGCAGGGGGAACTATAATTCACCCCTCCACTTT,CASISRGNYNSPLHF
TRBJ1-5,15,TRBV27,TRBD1,NA,TGTGCCAGCAGTTTAGGGACAGGGGGGAATCAGCCCCAGCATTTT,CASSLGTGGNQPQHF
TRBJ2-3,15,TRBV29-1,TRBD1,NA,TGCAGCGTGGGGGGGAACAGGGGGCGCACAGATACGCAGTATTTT,CSVGGNRGRTDTQYF
TRBJ2-7,11,TRBV30,TRBD2,NA,TGTGCCTGCCACCCCGGGACTAGCCGATACTTC,CACHPGTSRYF
TRBJ1-1,14,TRBV27,NA,NA,TGTGCCAGCAGTTCCCTCGAGGGAGGGAGGAAAGCTTTCTTT,CASSSLEGGRKAFF
TRBJ1-2,14,TRBV2,TRBD1,NA,TGTGCCAGCAAGGGAGATGGGACAGGGAAAGGCTACACCTTC,CASKGDGTGKGYTF
TRBJ2-1,16,TRBV7-9,TRBD2,NA,TGTGCCAGCAGCCCGACTAGCGGGGGGTCGTACAATGAGCAGTTCTTC,CASSPTSGGSYNEQFF
TRBJ1-1,15,TRBV27,NA,NA,TGTGCCAGCACCTCATACAGGGTTATGAACACTGAAGCTTTCTTT,CASTSYRVMNTEAFF
TRBJ2-7,15,TRBV19,NA,NA,TGTGCCAGTAGTATGAGTGGGAGCTCCTGGTACGAGCAGTACTTC,CASSMSGSSWYEQYF
TRBJ2-3,15,TRBV7-9,TRBD2,NA,TGTGCCAGCAGCTTAGAGCGCGGGAGGTCTGATACGCAGTATTTT,CASSLERGRSDTQYF
TRBJ1-5,14,TRBV6-5,TRBD1,few,TGTGCCAGCAGTTACACAGGGGGCAATCAGCCCCAGCATTTT,CASSYTGGNQPQHF
TRBJ1-6,15,TRBV23-1,NA,NA,TGCGCCAGCAGTCAAGGCAGGGTGTATAATTCACCCCTCCACTTT,CASSQGRVYNSPLHF
TRBJ1-1,15,TRBV6-1,TRBD1,NA,TGTGCCAGCAGTGCCGACAGGGGTTGGGGCACTGAAGCTTTCTTT,CASSADRGWGTEAFF
TRBJ2-7,15,TRBV30,TRBD2,few,TGTGCCTGGTCGGGCGGGGGAAGGATGCCATACGAGCAGTACTTC,CAWSGGGRMPYEQYF
TRBJ2-5,16,TRBV5-6,NA,few,TGTGCCAGCAGCTCCGGGGCAGGACTACAGGGGGAGACCCAGTACTTC,CASSSGAGLQGETQYF
TRBJ2-1,15,TRBV6-1,TRBD2,NA,TGTGCCAGCAGTGTAGGGACTAGCGAATACAATGAGCAGTTCTTC,CASSVGTSEYNEQFF
TRBJ2-7,18,TRBV27,TRBD1,once,TGTGCCAGCAGTTCCTATAAGCCCAGGGGGCCTTCCTCCTACGAGCAGTACTTC,CASSSYKPRGPSSYEQYF
TRBJ1-1,15,TRBV27,NA,NA,TGTGCCACCAAGATTAAGGACAACCCCAACACTGAAGCTTTCTTT,CATKIKDNPNTEAFF
TRBJ2-2,16,TRBV9,TRBD2,NA,TGTGCCAGCAGCGTAGCTCGGGGGGTAGGCACCGGGGAGCTGTTTTTT,CASSVARGVGTGELFF
TRBJ2-1,15,TRBV28,NA,NA,TGTGCCAGCAGTCCGTTAGGGACTCCCTACAATGAGCAGTTCTTC,CASSPLGTPYNEQFF
TRBJ2-1,20,TRBV7-7,TRBD2,NA,TGTGCCAGCAGCTTAAGGACTAGCGGGGGGCCTACAACCTCCTACAATGAGCAGTTCTTC,CASSLRTSGGPTTSYNEQFF
TRBJ1-5,14,TRBV7-8,NA,NA,TGTGCCAGCAGCGGTCAGGGGAGAAATCAGCCCCAGCATTTT,CASSGQGRNQPQHF
TRBJ1-1,16,TRBV5-6,NA,NA,TGTGCCAGCAGCTTAGTGGGACTCAACACTAACACTGAAGCTTTCTTT,CASSLVGLNTNTEAFF
TRBJ1-1,16,TRBV2,TRBD1,NA,TGTGCCAGCAGCTCACGTAGGACAGGGAAAAACACTGAAGCTTTCTTT,CASSSRRTGKNTEAFF
TRBJ2-1,15,TRBV5-6,NA,NA,TGTGCCAGCAGCTTCGGGACTGGCTCCTACAATGAGCAGTTCTTC,CASSFGTGSYNEQFF
TRBJ2-5,14,TRBV7-9,NA,NA,TGTGCCAGCAGCCCCAGGGACACCCAAGAGACCCAGTACTTC,CASSPRDTQETQYF
TRBJ1-6,12,TRBV6-6,NA,NA,TGTGCCAGCAGTTCGGGGGATTCACCCCTCCACTTT,CASSSGDSPLHF
TRBJ1-3,11,TRBV7-6,NA,NA,TGTGCCACTGGACTTGGAAACACCATATATTTT,CATGLGNTIYF
TRBJ1-5,14,TRBV5-4,NA,NA,TGTGCCAGCAGCCTTTCAGGGAACAATCAGCCCCAGCATTTT,CASSLSGNNQPQHF
TRBJ2-7,14,TRBV29-1,NA,NA,TGCAGCGTTTCTCAGGGGCCTATCTCCTACGAGCAGTACTTC,CSVSQGPISYEQYF
TRBJ1-4,16,TRBV19,NA,NA,TGTGCCAGTAGTACCACCTTCAGGGCGTATAATGAAAAACTGTTTTTT,CASSTTFRAYNEKLFF
TRBJ2-6,19,TRBV9,NA,once,TGTGCCAGCAGCGTAAGAATTTCAGGGGATCGGACTGGGGCCAACGTCCTGACTTTC,CASSVRISGDRTGANVLTF
TRBJ2-5,14,TRBV9,NA,NA,TGTGCCAGCAGCGTGCACTCGTACCAAGAGACCCAGTACTTC,CASSVHSYQETQYF
TRBJ1-1,18,TRBV6-1,TRBD1,NA,TGTGCCAGCAGGGAAATAAAGGACAGGGGAAAAACGAGTACTGAAGCTTTCTTT,CASREIKDRGKTSTEAFF